The clone carrying this T cell receptor (beta chain) was detected many times. This specimen comes from a study of identical twins. Germline CDR1 and CDR2: DFQATT and SNEGSKA (reference sequence). There are 15 residues in the CDR3. The V and J ends lost 4 bases and 4 bases, in that order; junction bases with no gene match: 5. MiXCR was run by TCRdb on the 5' RACE reads, yielding one entry per CDR3 protein. The table has some 500,000 distinct CDR3 sequences, around 20% seen once. These same records also appear under a second study, on T cells expressing NK-cell markers. That source notes: The sorts in several experiments were restricted to alpha-beta TCR T cells by an anti-gamma-delta TCR antibody.

The material sequenced was CD4+ T cells sorted from blood. The clonotype was recovered from a woman aged 18-29 years in good health. The rearrangement joins TRBV20-1 to TRBJ2-1; TRBD2 aligns across 12 bases. In nucleotides, the CDR3 is TGCAGTGCTAAGACTAGCGGGGGAATGTACAATGAGCAGTTCTTC. Residues: CSAKTSGGMYNEQFF.